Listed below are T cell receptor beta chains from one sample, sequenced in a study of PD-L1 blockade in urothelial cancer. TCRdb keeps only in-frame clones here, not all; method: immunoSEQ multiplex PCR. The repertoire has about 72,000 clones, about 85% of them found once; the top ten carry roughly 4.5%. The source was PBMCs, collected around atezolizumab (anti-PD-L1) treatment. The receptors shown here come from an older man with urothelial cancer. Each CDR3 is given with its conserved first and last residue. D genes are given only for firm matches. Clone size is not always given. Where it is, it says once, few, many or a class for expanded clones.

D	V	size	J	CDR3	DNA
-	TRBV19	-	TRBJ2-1	CASSIGREWYNEQFF	TGTGCCAGTAGTATAGGACGGGAGTGGTACAATGAGCAGTTCTTC
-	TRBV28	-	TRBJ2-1	CASSPTRTYNEQFF	TGTGCCAGCAGTCCAACACGTACCTACAATGAGCAGTTCTTC
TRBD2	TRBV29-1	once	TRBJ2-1	CSTGLAGVGNEQFF	TGCAGCACGGGACTAGCGGGAGTCGGGAATGAGCAGTTCTTC
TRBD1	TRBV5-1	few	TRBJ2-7	CASSSYSAGQGASIRSYEQYF	TGCGCCAGCAGCTCATACTCCGCGGGACAGGGGGCTAGTATCAGGTCCTACGAGCAGTACTTC
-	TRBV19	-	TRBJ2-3	CASSRGVATDTQYF	TGTGCCAGTAGCAGGGGAGTAGCGACAGATACGCAGTATTTT
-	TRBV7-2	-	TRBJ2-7	CASSSGQLREQYF	TGTGCCAGCAGCTCCGGACAGCTAAGGGAGCAGTACTTC
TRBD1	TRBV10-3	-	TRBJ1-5	CAITQPPHRGRRQPQHF	TGTGCCATCACCCAACCCCCACACAGGGGGCGCAGGCAGCCCCAGCATTTT
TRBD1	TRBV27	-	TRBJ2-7	CASSRDRISYEQYF	TGTGCCAGCAGCCGGGACAGGATCTCCTACGAGCAGTACTTC
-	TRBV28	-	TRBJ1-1	CASSLGGTPEAFF	TGTGCCAGCAGTTTGGGGGGTACCCCCGAAGCTTTCTTT
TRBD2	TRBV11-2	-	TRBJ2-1	CASSLASGSSYNEQFF	TGTGCCAGCAGCTTAGCTAGCGGAAGCTCCTACAATGAGCAGTTCTTC
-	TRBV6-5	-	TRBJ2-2	CASSSQGFSGELFF	TGTGCCAGCAGTTCCCAGGGGTTCTCCGGGGAGCTGTTTTTT
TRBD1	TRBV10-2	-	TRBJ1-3	CASLPQGASSGNTIYF	TGCGCCAGCCTCCCCCAGGGGGCGAGCTCTGGAAACACCATATATTTT
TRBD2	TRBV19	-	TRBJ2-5	CASSMSGAGVRETQYF	TGTGCCAGTAGTATGTCCGGAGCGGGAGTGAGAGAGACCCAGTACTTC
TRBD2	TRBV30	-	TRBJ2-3	CAWSVRAGGPVDTQYF	TGTGCCTGGAGTGTACGAGCGGGAGGGCCGGTAGATACGCAGTATTTT
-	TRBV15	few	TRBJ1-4	CATQTGLNEKLFF	TGTGCCACTCAAACAGGCTTAAATGAAAAACTGTTTTTT
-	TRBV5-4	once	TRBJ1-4	CASSLPQAEKLFF	TGTGCCAGCAGCTTGCCTCAGGCAGAAAAACTGTTTTTT
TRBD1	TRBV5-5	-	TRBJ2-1	CASSKQGATEQFF	TGTGCCAGCAGCAAGCAGGGGGCTACTGAGCAGTTCTTC
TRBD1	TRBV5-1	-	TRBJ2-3	CASSLKTGSADTQYF	TGCGCCAGCAGCTTGAAGACAGGGAGTGCAGATACGCAGTATTTT
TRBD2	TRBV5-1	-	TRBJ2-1	CASSPMAAGENNEQFF	TGCGCCAGCAGCCCCATGGCAGCGGGAGAAAACAATGAGCAGTTCTTC
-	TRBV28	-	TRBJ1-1	CASSLNPREANLYEAFF	TGTGCCAGCAGTTTAAATCCCAGGGAGGCGAACCTCTATGAAGCTTTCTTT
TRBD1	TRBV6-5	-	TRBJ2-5	CATQPPGGRETQYF	TGTGCCACCCAACCCCCAGGGGGTCGAGAGACCCAGTACTTC
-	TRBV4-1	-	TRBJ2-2	CASSQEWPGELFF	TGCGCCAGCAGCCAAGAATGGCCCGGGGAGCTGTTTTTT